This paragraph reports one T cell receptor beta chain. Its specificity is not known. The data originate from a study of T cells expressing NK-cell markers. Study as a whole: Source material for TCR beta repertoires consisted of sorted CD3+CD56+NKG2C+, CD3+CD56+NKG2C- and CD3+CD56-NKG2C+ T cells. Sequenced donors, eight in total, included seven who were HCMV-seropositive and one who was seronegative.

CDR1 is SGHVS and CDR2 is FQNEAQ in the germline V gene. The CDR3 totals 18 residues. The cDNA for TCR beta came from 5'RACE template switching with UMIs. TCRdb re-called the 5' RACE reads; every CDR3 protein appears as one record, without DNA. This listing includes about 440,000 distinct CDR3 sequences. Overall study findings and caveats: Whether expanded NKG2C+ T cell clones recognized HCMV stayed uncertain.

This sequence was found in a woman between 18 and 75 years old in good health. Sequencing used blood T cells: a sorted CD56 or NKG2C T cell subset, CD4+ or CD8+ T cells, or bulk PBMC T cells (not recorded which). The gene calls are TRBV7-8 and TRBJ2-3; TCRdb picks TRBD2, but there is no DNA to check that call. The CDR3: CASSLNPLAGGHTDTQYF.